Listed below are T cell receptor beta chains from one sample, sequenced in a study of cytomegalovirus exposure and HLA in healthy donors. Profiling relied on immunoSEQ multiplex PCR, and the TCRdb table lists in-frame clones only, not all of them. The table shows over 150,000 clones, with around 83% occurring only once. The specimen sequenced was PBMCs. These receptors were obtained from a human donor in good health. Both conserved end residues are part of each CDR3. The order of the fields is clone size, V gene, J gene, D gene, CDR3 protein, CDR3 DNA. The D gene is left open where the match is weak. Clone size appears in some rows only: once, few, many, or a class for an expanded clone.

abundance: -
v_gene: TRBV2
j_gene: TRBJ1-5
d_gene: -
CDR3aa: CASRLRAFNQPQHF
CDR3nt: TGTGCCAGCAGGCTCAGGGCTTTCAATCAGCCCCAGCATTTT

abundance: -
v_gene: TRBV7-8
j_gene: TRBJ2-3
d_gene: -
CDR3aa: CASSRDTFSTDTQYF
CDR3nt: TGTGCCAGCAGCAGGGACACTTTTAGCACAGATACGCAGTATTTT

abundance: -
v_gene: TRBV28
j_gene: TRBJ2-1
d_gene: TRBD2
CDR3aa: CASRLYPPTSGKYNEQFF
CDR3nt: TGTGCCAGCAGACTTTACCCGCCGACTAGCGGAAAGTACAATGAGCAGTTCTTC

abundance: once
v_gene: TRBV27
j_gene: TRBJ2-7
d_gene: -
CDR3aa: CASSYQGSSYEQYF
CDR3nt: TGTGCCAGCAGTTATCAGGGGTCCTCCTACGAGCAGTACTTC

abundance: -
v_gene: TRBV7-2
j_gene: TRBJ1-1
d_gene: -
CDR3aa: CASSFDRTAGTEAFF
CDR3nt: TGTGCCAGCAGCTTCGACCGGACGGCAGGGACTGAAGCTTTCTTT

abundance: -
v_gene: TRBV7-6
j_gene: TRBJ2-3
d_gene: -
CDR3aa: CASSFGGSSTDTQYF
CDR3nt: TGTGCCAGCAGCTTTGGCGGTTCGAGCACAGATACGCAGTATTTT

abundance: -
v_gene: TRBV27
j_gene: TRBJ2-1
d_gene: -
CDR3aa: CASSSHSGMKFF
CDR3nt: TGTGCCAGCAGTTCGCATAGCGGCATGAAGTTCTTC

abundance: -
v_gene: TRBV7-2
j_gene: TRBJ2-7
d_gene: TRBD1
CDR3aa: CASSSKGGDPYEQYF
CDR3nt: TGTGCCAGCAGCTCGAAAGGGGGCGACCCCTACGAGCAGTACTTC

abundance: few
v_gene: TRBV29-1
j_gene: TRBJ1-2
d_gene: -
CDR3aa: CSVALQGGGYTF
CDR3nt: TGCAGCGTTGCCCTACAGGGTGGTGGCTACACCTTC

abundance: -
v_gene: TRBV5-1
j_gene: TRBJ2-1
d_gene: TRBD2
CDR3aa: CASNTQVLAGGKGNEQFF
CDR3nt: TGCGCCAGCAACACCCAGGTGCTAGCGGGAGGTAAGGGCAATGAGCAGTTCTTC

abundance: -
v_gene: TRBV6-1
j_gene: TRBJ1-2
d_gene: -
CDR3aa: CASSETRGPYGYTF
CDR3nt: TGTGCCAGCAGTGAAACCAGGGGACCTTATGGCTACACCTTC

abundance: -
v_gene: TRBV19
j_gene: TRBJ2-4
d_gene: -
CDR3aa: CASSARESKNIQYF
CDR3nt: TGTGCCAGTAGTGCGCGAGAGTCCAAAAACATTCAGTACTTC

abundance: -
v_gene: TRBV6-5
j_gene: TRBJ1-2
d_gene: -
CDR3aa: CAAGDTNYGYTF
CDR3nt: TGTGCCGCAGGGGATACTAACTATGGCTACACCTTC

abundance: -
v_gene: TRBV5-8
j_gene: TRBJ1-5
d_gene: -
CDR3aa: CASSLGLSNQPQHF
CDR3nt: TGTGCCAGCAGCTTGGGGCTCAGCAATCAGCCCCAGCATTTT

abundance: -
v_gene: TRBV27
j_gene: TRBJ2-4
d_gene: -
CDR3aa: CASSLSGVAKNIQYF
CDR3nt: TGTGCCAGCAGTTTATCCGGGGTAGCCAAAAACATTCAGTACTTC

abundance: -
v_gene: TRBV7-8
j_gene: TRBJ1-1
d_gene: TRBD1
CDR3aa: CASRPPTGGNTEAFF
CDR3nt: TGTGCCAGCAGGCCTCCTACAGGGGGGAACACTGAAGCTTTCTTT

abundance: -
v_gene: TRBV6-1
j_gene: TRBJ2-1
d_gene: TRBD2
CDR3aa: CASSPHSGSFDEQFF
CDR3nt: TGTGCCAGCAGTCCTCATAGCGGGAGTTTCGATGAGCAGTTCTTC

abundance: -
v_gene: TRBV7-2
j_gene: TRBJ1-5
d_gene: -
CDR3aa: CASSPRTDQPQHF
CDR3nt: TGTGCCAGCAGCCCAAGGACAGATCAGCCCCAGCATTTT

abundance: -
v_gene: TRBV7-9
j_gene: TRBJ2-7
d_gene: TRBD1
CDR3aa: CASSAWTGLDEQYF
CDR3nt: TGTGCCAGCAGCGCTTGGACAGGGCTTGACGAGCAGTACTTC

abundance: once
v_gene: TRBV7-9
j_gene: TRBJ1-1
d_gene: -
CDR3aa: CASSLGEMNTEAFF
CDR3nt: TGTGCCAGCAGCTTAGGAGAAATGAACACTGAAGCTTTCTTT

abundance: -
v_gene: TRBV6-5
j_gene: TRBJ1-1
d_gene: -
CDR3aa: CASSSGGSTEAFF
CDR3nt: TGTGCCAGCAGTAGCGGGGGGAGCACTGAAGCTTTCTTT

abundance: -
v_gene: TRBV14
j_gene: TRBJ2-2
d_gene: -
CDR3aa: CASSYQYTGELFF
CDR3nt: TGTGCCAGCAGCTATCAGTACACCGGGGAGCTGTTTTTT